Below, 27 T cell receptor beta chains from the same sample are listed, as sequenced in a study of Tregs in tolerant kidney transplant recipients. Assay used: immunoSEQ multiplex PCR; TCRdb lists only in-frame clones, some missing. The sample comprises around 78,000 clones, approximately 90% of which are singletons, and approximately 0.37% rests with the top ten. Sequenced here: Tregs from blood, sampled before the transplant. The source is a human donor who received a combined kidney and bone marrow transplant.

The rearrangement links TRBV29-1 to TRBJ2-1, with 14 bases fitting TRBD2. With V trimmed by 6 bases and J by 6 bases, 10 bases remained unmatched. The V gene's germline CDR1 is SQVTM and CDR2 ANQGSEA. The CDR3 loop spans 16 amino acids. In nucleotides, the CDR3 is TGCAGCGTCGGAGCCCGACTAGCGGGAGGGTTCAATGAGCAGTTCTTC. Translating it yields CSVGARLAGGFNEQFF.

DNA of the CDR3: TGTGCCTGGAGTCTAAGCGGGAGTCTCTACAATGAGCAGTTCTTC. This translates into CAWSLSGSLYNEQFF. The V gene is TRBV30, the J gene TRBJ2-1, with TRBD2 matching 8 bases. This CDR3 region has 15 residues. Germline CDR1 GTSNPN, CDR2 SVGIG (reference sequence). After removal of 2 bases from V and 3 bases from J, the junction contained 6 bases not matched to a gene.

CDR3 loop: CAWSVPPRKNTEAFF. The CDR3 DNA follows: TGTGCCTGGAGTGTACCCCCACGGAAGAACACTGAAGCTTTCTTT. V and J are TRBV30 and TRBJ1-1; the D is unclear. The CDR3 is 15 residues long. CDR1 GTSNPN and CDR2 SVGIG come from the germline V gene (reference sequence). V dropped 0 bases and J dropped 1 base, with 12 bases sitting between them.

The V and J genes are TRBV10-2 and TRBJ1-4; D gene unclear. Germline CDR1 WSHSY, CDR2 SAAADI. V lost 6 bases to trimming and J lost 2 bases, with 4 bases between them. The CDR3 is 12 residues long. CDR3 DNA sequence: TGCGCCAGCAGCGCGACTAATGAAAAACTGTTTTTT. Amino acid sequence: CASSATNEKLFF.

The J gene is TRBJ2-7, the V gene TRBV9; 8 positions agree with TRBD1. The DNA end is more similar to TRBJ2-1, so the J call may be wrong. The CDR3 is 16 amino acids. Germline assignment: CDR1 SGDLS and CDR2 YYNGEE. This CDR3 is CASSAGQGGSYNEQFF. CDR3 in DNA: TGTGCCAGCAGCGCCGGACAGGGCGGATCCTACAATGAGCAGTTCTTC.

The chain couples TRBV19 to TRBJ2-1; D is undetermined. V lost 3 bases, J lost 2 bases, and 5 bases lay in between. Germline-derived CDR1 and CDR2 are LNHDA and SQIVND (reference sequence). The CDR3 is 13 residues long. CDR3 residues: CASSIGPYNEQFF. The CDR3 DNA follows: TGTGCCAGTAGTATTGGCCCCTACAATGAGCAGTTCTTC.

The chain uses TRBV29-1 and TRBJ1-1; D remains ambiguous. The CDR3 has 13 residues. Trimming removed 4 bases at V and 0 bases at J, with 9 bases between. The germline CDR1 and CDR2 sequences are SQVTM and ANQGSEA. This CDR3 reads CSVAPAVNTEAFF. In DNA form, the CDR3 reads TGCAGCGTTGCGCCAGCGGTGAACACTGAAGCTTTCTTT.

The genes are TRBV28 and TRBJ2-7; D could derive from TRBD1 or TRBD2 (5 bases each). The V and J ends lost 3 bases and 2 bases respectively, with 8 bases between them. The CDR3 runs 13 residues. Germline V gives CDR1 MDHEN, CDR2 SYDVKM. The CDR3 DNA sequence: TGTGCCAGCAGTTTGTTGGGGGCCTACGAGCAGTACTTC. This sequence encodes CASSLLGAYEQYF. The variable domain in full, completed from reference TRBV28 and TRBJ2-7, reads DVKVTQSSRYLVKRTGEKVFLECVQDMDHENMFWYRQDPGLGLRLIYFSYDVKMKEKGDIPEGYSVSREKKERFSLILESASTNQTSMYLCASSLLGAYEQYFGPGTRLTVT.

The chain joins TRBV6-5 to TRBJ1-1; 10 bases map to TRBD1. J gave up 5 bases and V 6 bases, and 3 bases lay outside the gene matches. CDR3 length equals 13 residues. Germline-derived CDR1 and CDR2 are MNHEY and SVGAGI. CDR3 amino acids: CASRGTGETEAFF. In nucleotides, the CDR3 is TGTGCCAGCAGAGGGACAGGGGAGACTGAAGCTTTCTTT.

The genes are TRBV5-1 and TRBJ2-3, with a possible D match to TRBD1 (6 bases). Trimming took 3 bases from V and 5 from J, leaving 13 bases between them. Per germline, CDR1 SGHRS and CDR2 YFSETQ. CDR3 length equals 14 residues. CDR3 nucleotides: TGCGCCAGCAGCTCAGGGGATTTCAGAGATACGCAGTATTTT. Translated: CASSSGDFRDTQYF.

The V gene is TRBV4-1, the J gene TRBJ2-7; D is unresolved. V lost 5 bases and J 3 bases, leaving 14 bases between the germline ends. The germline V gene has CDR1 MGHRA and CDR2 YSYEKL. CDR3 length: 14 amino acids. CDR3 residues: CASSSQPAGYEQYF. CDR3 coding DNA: TGCGCCAGCAGCTCACAGCCGGCCGGCTACGAGCAGTACTTC.

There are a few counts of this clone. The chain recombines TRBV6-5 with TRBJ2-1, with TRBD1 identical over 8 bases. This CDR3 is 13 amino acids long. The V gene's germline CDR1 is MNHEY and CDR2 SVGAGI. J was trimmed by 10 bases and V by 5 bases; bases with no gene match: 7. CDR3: CASSKTGEVEQFF. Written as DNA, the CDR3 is TGTGCCAGCAGTAAGACAGGGGAGGTCGAGCAGTTCTTC.

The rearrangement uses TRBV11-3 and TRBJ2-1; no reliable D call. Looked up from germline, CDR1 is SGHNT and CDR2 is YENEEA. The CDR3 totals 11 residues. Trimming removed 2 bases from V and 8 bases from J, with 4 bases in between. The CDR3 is CASSLKHEQFF. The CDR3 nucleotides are TGTGCCAGCAGCTTAAAACATGAGCAGTTCTTC.

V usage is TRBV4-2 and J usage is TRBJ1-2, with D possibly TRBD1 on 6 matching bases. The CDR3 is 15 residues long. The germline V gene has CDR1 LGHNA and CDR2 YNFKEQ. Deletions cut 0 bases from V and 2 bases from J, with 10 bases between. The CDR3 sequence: CASSQDLGANYGYTF. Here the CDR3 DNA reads TGTGCCAGCAGCCAAGATCTGGGGGCCAACTATGGCTACACCTTC.

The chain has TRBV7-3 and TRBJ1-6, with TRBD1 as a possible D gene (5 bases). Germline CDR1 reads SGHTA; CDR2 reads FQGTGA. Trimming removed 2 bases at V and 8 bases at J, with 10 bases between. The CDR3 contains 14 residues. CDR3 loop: CASSLGGSDSPLHF. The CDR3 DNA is TGTGCCAGCAGCTTAGGGGGGAGTGATTCACCCCTCCACTTT. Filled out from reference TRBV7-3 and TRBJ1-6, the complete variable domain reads GAGVSQTPSNKVTEKGKYVELRCDPISGHTALYWYRQSLGQGPEFLIYFQGTGAADDSGLPNDRFFAVRPEGSVSTLKIQRTERGDSAVYLCASSLGGSDSPLHFGNGTRLTVT.

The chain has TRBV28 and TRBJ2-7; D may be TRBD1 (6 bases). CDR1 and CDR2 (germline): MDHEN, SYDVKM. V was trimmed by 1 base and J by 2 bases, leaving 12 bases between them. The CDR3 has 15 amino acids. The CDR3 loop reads CASSLLGGQAYEQYF. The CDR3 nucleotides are TGTGCCAGCAGTTTATTAGGGGGACAAGCCTACGAGCAGTACTTC. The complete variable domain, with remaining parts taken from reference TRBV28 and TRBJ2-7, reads DVKVTQSSRYLVKRTGEKVFLECVQDMDHENMFWYRQDPGLGLRLIYFSYDVKMKEKGDIPEGYSVSREKKERFSLILESASTNQTSMYLCASSLLGGQAYEQYFGPGTRLTVT.

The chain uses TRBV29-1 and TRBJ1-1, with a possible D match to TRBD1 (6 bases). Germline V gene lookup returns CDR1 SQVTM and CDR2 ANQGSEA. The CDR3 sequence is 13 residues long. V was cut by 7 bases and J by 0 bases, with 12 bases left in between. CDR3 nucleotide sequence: TGCAGCGCCGCTAGGACAGTGAACACTGAAGCTTTCTTT. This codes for CSAARTVNTEAFF.

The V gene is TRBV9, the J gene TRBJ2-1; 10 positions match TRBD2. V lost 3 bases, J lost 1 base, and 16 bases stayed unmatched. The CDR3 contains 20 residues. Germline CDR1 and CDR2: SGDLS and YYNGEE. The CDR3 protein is CASSAGGRGLARPSYNEQFF. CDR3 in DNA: TGTGCCAGCAGCGCCGGGGGGCGGGGACTAGCGCGGCCGTCCTACAATGAGCAGTTCTTC.

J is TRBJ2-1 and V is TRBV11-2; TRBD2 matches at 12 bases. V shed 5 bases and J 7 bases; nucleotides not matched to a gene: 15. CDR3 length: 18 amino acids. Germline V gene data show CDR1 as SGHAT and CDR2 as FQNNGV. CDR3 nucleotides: TGTGCCAGCAGCCCCAGGCCCGGACTAGCGGGGCCTTTTAATGAGCAGTTCTTC. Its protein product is CASSPRPGLAGPFNEQFF. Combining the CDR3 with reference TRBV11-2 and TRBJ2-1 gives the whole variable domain EAGVAQSPRYKIIEKRQSVAFWCNPISGHATLYWYQQILGQGPKLLIQFQNNGVVDDSQLPKDRFSAERLKGVDSTLKIQPAKLEDSAVYLCASSPRPGLAGPFNEQFFGPGTRLTVL.

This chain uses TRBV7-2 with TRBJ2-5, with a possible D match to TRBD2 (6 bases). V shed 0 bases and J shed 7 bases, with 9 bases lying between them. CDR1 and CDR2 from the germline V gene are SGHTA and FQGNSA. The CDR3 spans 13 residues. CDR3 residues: CASSLADGGTQYF. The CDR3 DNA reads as TGTGCCAGCAGCTTAGCGGACGGGGGGACCCAGTACTTC.

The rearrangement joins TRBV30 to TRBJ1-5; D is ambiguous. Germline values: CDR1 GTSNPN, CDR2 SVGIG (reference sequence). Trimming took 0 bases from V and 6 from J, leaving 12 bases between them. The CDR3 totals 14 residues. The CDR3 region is CAWSVGVVGQPQHF. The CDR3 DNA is TGTGCCTGGAGTGTTGGAGTGGTGGGTCAGCCCCAGCATTTT.

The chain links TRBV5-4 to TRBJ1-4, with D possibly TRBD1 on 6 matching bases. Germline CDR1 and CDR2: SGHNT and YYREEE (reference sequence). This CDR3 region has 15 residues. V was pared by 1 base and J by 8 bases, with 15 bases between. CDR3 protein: CASSLRSPGGEKLFF. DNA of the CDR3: TGTGCCAGCAGCTTGAGGAGTCCTGGGGGCGAAAAACTGTTTTTT.

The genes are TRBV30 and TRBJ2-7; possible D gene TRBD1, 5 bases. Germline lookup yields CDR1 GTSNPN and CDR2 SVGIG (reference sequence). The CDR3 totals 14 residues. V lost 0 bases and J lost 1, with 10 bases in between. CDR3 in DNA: TGTGCCTGGAGTGTAAATACAGGTTCCTACGAGCAGTACTTC. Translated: CAWSVNTGSYEQYF.

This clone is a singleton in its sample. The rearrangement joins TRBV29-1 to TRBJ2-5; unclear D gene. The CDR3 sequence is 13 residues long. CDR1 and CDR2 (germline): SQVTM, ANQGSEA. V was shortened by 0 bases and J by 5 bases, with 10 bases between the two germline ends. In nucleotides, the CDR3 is TGCAGCGTTGAAGAGGGTGCCGCCGAGACCCAGTACTTC. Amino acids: CSVEEGAAETQYF. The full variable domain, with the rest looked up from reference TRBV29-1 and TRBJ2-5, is SAVISQKPSRDICQRGTSLTIQCQVDSQVTMMFWYRQQPGQSLTLIATANQGSEATYESGFVIDKFPISRPNLTFSTLTVSNMSPEDSSIYLCSVEEGAAETQYFGPGTRLLVL.

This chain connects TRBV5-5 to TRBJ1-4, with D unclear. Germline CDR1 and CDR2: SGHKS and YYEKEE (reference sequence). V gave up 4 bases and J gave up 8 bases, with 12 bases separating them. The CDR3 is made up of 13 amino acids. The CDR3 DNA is TGTGCCAGCAGCCCTGCCCTTAGGGAAAAACTGTTTTTT. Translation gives CASSPALREKLFF. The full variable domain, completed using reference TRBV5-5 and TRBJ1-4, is DAGVTQSPTHLIKTRGQQVTLRCSPISGHKSVSWYQQVLGQGPQFIFQYYEKEERGRGNFPDRFSARQFPNYSSELNVNALLLGDSALYLCASSPALREKLFFGSGTQLSVL.

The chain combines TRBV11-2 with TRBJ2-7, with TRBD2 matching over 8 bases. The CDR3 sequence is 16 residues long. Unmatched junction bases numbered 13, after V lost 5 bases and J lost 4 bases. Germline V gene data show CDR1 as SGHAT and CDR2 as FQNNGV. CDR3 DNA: TGTGCCAGCAGCAACTCCAGACTAGCGAGGGATTACGAGCAGTACTTC. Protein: CASSNSRLARDYEQYF.

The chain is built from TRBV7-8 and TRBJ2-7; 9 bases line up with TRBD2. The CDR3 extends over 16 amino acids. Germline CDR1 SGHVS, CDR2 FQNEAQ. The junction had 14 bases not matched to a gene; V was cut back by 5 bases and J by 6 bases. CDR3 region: CASSHPSAGGRGEQYF. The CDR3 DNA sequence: TGTGCCAGCAGCCACCCCTCAGCGGGAGGCCGTGGCGAGCAGTACTTC. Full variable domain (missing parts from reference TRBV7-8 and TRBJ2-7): GAGVSQSPRYKVAKRGQDVALRCDPISGHVSLFWYQQALGQGPEFLTYFQNEAQLDKSGLPSDRFFAERPEGSVSTLKIQRTQQEDSAVYLCASSHPSAGGRGEQYFGPGTRLTVT.